The sequence of this TCR beta chain was determined in a study of shared clonotypes between healthy human individuals. CD45RO negativity and positive selection for CCR7 defined naive CD8 cells, a population that excluded terminally differentiated effector memory CD45RA+ cells. Libraries were prepared by immunoSEQ multiplex PCR; TCRdb keeps only in-frame clonotypes and omits some of them. Seen here are about 2.1 million clones, 93% observed once, and the top ten hold 1.5% to 2%. Of note for this clone: Its target is not known.

Study-level points and caveats: Among several donors, about 4.6% of naive CD4 clonotypes were found in common. A generally larger estimated richness was seen in naive subsets than in memory subsets. Donor scarcity curtailed the genetic and exposure-history diversity represented herein.

The V and J ends lost 5 bases and 5 bases respectively, with 10 bases between them. Germline V gives CDR1 MDHEN, CDR2 SYDVKM. This CDR3 comprises 12 residues. The chain uses TRBV28 and TRBJ2-7; D gene uncertain. This receptor was obtained from a man between 18 and 35 years old in good health. Some clones in this sample may be carry-over from other donors' samples. The sequenced sample consisted of naive CD8+ T cells from PBMCs. This CDR3 is CASSLMIDEQYF. The CDR3 DNA follows: TGTGCCAGCAGTCTGATGATCGACGAGCAGTACTTC.